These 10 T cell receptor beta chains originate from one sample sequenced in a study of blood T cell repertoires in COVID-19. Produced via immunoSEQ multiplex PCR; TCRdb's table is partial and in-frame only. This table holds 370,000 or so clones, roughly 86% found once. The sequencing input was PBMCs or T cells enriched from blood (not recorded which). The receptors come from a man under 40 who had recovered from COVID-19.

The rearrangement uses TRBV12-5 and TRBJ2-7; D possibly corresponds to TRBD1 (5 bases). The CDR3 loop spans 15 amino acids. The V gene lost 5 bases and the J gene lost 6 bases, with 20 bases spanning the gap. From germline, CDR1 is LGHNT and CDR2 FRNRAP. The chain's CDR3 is CASGLQGSVMTEQYF. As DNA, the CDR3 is TGTGCTAGTGGTCTCCAGGGTTCAGTAATGACCGAGCAGTACTTC.

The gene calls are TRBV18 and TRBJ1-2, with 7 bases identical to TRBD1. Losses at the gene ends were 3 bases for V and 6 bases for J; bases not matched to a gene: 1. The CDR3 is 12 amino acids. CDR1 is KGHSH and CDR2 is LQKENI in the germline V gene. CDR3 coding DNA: TGTGCCAGCTCACCGACAGGGAATGGCTACACCTTC. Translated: CASSPTGNGYTF. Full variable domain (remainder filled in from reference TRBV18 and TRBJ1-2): NAGVMQNPRHLVRRRGQEARLRCSPMKGHSHVYWYRQLPEEGLKFMVYLQKENIIDESGMPKERFSAEFPKEGPSILRIQQVVRGDSAAYFCASSPTGNGYTFGSGTRLTVV.

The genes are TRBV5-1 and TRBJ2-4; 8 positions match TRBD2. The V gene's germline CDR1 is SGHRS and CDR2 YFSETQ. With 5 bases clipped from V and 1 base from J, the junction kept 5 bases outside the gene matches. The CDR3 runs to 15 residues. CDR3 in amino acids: CASRAGEVAKNIQYF. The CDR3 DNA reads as TGCGCCAGCAGAGCGGGGGAGGTGGCCAAAAACATTCAGTACTTC. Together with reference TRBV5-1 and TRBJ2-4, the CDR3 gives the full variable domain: KAGVTQTPRYLIKTRGQQVTLSCSPISGHRSVSWYQQTPGQGLQFLFEYFSETQRNKGNFPGRFSGRQFSNSRSEMNVSTLELGDSALYLCASRAGEVAKNIQYFGAGTRLSVL.

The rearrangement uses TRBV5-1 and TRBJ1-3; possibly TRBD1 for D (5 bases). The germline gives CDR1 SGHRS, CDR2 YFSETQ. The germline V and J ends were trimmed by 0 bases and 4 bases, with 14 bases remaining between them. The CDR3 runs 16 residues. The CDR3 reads CASSLGGGANGNTIYF. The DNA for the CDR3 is TGCGCCAGCAGCTTGGGCGGGGGAGCTAACGGAAACACCATATATTTT.

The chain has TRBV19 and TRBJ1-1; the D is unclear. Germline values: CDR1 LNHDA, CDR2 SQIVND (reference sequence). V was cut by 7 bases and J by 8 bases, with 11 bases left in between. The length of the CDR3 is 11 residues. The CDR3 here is CASTFWAEAFF. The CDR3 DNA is TGTGCCAGTACTTTTTGGGCAGAAGCTTTCTTT.

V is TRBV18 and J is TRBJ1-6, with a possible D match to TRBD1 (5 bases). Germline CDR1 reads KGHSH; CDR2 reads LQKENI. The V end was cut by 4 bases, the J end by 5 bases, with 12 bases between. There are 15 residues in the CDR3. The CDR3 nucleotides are TGTGCCAGCTCACAAGGGGTTTTTAATAATTCACCCCTCCACTTT. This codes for CASSQGVFNNSPLHF.

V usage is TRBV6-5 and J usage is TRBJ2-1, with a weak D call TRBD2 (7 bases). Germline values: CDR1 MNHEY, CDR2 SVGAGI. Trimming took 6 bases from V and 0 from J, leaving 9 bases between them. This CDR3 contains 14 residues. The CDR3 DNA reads TGTGCCAGCAGAGGGGGGGCCTCCTACAATGAGCAGTTCTTC. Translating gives CASRGGASYNEQFF.

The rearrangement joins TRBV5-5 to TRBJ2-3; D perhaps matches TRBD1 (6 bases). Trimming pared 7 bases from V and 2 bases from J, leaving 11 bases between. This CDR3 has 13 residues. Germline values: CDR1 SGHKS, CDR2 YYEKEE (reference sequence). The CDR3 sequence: CASLRGSTDTQYF. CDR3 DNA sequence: TGTGCCAGCCTCAGGGGTTCCACAGATACGCAGTATTTT.

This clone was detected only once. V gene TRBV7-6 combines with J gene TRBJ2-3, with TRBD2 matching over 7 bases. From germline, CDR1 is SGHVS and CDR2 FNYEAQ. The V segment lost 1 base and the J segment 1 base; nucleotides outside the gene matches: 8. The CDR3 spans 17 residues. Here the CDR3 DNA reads TGTGCCAGCAGCTTAGATCCCCCACGGGGGGGCACAGATACGCAGTATTTT. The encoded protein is CASSLDPPRGGTDTQYF.

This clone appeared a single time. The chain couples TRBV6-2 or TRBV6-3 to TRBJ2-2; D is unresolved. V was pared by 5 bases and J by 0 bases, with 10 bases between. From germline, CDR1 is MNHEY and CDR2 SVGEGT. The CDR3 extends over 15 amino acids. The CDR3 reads CASSQRHSNTGELFF. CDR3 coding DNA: TGTGCCAGCAGTCAGCGTCACTCGAACACCGGGGAGCTGTTTTTT.